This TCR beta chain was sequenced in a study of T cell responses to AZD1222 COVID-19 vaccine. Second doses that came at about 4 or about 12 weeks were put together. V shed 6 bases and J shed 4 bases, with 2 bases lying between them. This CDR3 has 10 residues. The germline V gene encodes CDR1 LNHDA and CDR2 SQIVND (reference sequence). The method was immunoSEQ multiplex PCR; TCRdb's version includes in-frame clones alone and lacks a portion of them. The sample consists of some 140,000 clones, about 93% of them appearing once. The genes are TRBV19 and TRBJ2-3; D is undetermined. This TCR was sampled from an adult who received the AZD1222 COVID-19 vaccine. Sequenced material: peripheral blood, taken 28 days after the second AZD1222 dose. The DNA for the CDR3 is TGTGCCAGTAGGGCAGATACGCAGTATTTT. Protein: CASRADTQYF.